A single sample gave rise to the 10 T cell receptor beta chains below, sequenced in a study of blood T cell repertoires in COVID-19. Libraries were prepared by immunoSEQ multiplex PCR; TCRdb keeps only in-frame clonotypes and omits some of them. This table holds about 230,000 clones, nearly 90% found once. Sample: peripheral blood. The receptor source for this set is a woman in her late teens or twenties who had recovered from COVID-19.

As to this clone: Other nucleotide sequences in the sample specify the same CDR3. The gene calls are TRBV7-2 and TRBJ2-5; the match to TRBD1 covers 7 bases. CDR1 is SGHTA, CDR2 FQGNSA, per germline. This CDR3 has 14 residues. V was clipped by 2 bases and J by 5 bases; unmatched bases: 5. The CDR3 sequence is CASSLSRGQETQYF. The CDR3 DNA follows: TGTGCCAGCAGCTTATCTAGGGGGCAGGAGACCCAGTACTTC.

Only a few counts were recorded for this clone. The CDR3 sequence is CAWSIGPYNSPLHF. In DNA form, the CDR3 reads TGTGCCTGGAGTATTGGCCCCTATAATTCACCCCTCCACTTT. The rearrangement links TRBV30 to TRBJ1-6; D remains ambiguous. CDR1 GTSNPN and CDR2 SVGIG come from the germline V gene (reference sequence). The V gene lost 2 bases and the J gene lost 2 bases, with 7 bases spanning the gap. The CDR3 is made up of 14 amino acids. The variable domain in full, completed from reference TRBV30 and TRBJ1-6, reads SQTIHQWPATLVQPVGSPLSLECTVEGTSNPNLYWYRQAAGRGLQLLFYSVGIGQISSEVPQNLSASRPQDRQFILSSKKLLLSDSGFYLCAWSIGPYNSPLHFGNGTRLTVT.

This sequence joins TRBV13 and TRBJ2-1; TRBD2 is a possible D gene (5 bases). Per the germline V gene, CDR1 is PRHDT and CDR2 is FYEKMQ (reference sequence). This CDR3 has 13 amino acids. V was trimmed by 5 bases and J by 12 bases, leaving 17 bases between them. CDR3 loop: CASSIDSGVGQFF. The CDR3 region has the DNA TGTGCCAGCAGCATCGACTCCGGGGTGGGGCAGTTCTTC. Full variable domain (outside the CDR3, taken from reference TRBV13 and TRBJ2-1): AAGVIQSPRHLIKEKRETATLKCYPIPRHDTVYWYQQGPGQDPQFLISFYEKMQSDKGSIPDRFSAQQFSDYHSELNMSSLELGDSALYFCASSIDSGVGQFFGPGTRLTVL.

This clone was picked up a small number of times. V gene TRBV14 combines with J gene TRBJ2-1, with D unclear. With 1 base removed from V and 4 bases from J, the gap between germline ends came to 14 bases. The length of the CDR3 is 16 residues. CDR1 and CDR2 from the germline V gene are SGHDN and FVKESK. The CDR3 loop is CASSQVPARPYNEQFF. The DNA of the CDR3 is TGTGCCAGCAGCCAAGTTCCAGCGAGACCATACAATGAGCAGTTCTTC.

This clone was picked up many times. The rearrangement joins TRBV19 to TRBJ2-3; 7 nucleotides line up with TRBD2. The CDR3 length is 14 residues. The germline V gene encodes CDR1 LNHDA and CDR2 SQIVND (reference sequence). Trimming cost V 3 bases and J 3 bases; bases outside gene matches: 3. The CDR3: CASSMGGRTDTQYF. The CDR3, as DNA: TGTGCCAGTAGTATGGGCGGGAGAACAGATACGCAGTATTTT.

The chain joins TRBV6-2 or TRBV6-3 to TRBJ1-2; D gene unclear. Trimming left V 6 bases short and J 3 bases short, with 8 bases between. This CDR3 region has 12 residues. Germline V gene sequence: CDR1 MNHEY, CDR2 SVGEGT. The CDR3 coding sequence is TGTGCCAGCAGCTCCCCAGACTATGGCTACACCTTC. Its translation is CASSSPDYGYTF.

The CDR3 bases are TGTGCCAGCAGGGAGGACTATGGCTACACCTTC. Protein: CASREDYGYTF. This sequence joins TRBV6-5 and TRBJ1-2; D call uncertain. With 6 bases removed from V and 3 bases from J, the gap between germline ends came to 5 bases. Looked up from germline, CDR1 is MNHEY and CDR2 is SVGAGI. This CDR3 is 11 amino acids long.

This rearrangement joins TRBV2 to TRBJ1-3, with 9 bases fitting TRBD1. From germline, CDR1 is SNHLY and CDR2 FYNNEI. The V and J ends lost 5 bases and 0 bases, in that order; junction bases with no gene match: 11. The CDR3 totals 18 residues. CDR3 sequence (DNA): TGTGCCAGCAGTTCCTCCGGGACAGGGTATCGCTCTGGAAACACCATATATTTT. Its translation is CASSSSGTGYRSGNTIYF.

The genes are TRBV6-4 and TRBJ2-3; D is perhaps TRBD2 (5 bases). Germline CDR1 MRHNA, CDR2 SNTAGT. This CDR3 comprises 12 residues. Deletions cut 10 bases from V and 9 bases from J, with 17 bases between. The CDR3 loop reads CANLRTPGTQYF. The CDR3 DNA is TGTGCCAACCTCAGGACCCCGGGGACGCAGTATTTT.

This sequence joins TRBV13 and TRBJ2-7, with 13 bases fitting TRBD2. Germline V gene sequence: CDR1 PRHDT, CDR2 FYEKMQ (reference sequence). After removal of 4 bases from V and 1 base from J, the junction contained 13 bases not matched to a gene. CDR3 length: 19 amino acids. The CDR3 is CASSSRRGLAGVESYEQYF. In DNA, the CDR3 is TGTGCCAGCAGCTCCCGACGCGGACTAGCGGGAGTAGAGTCCTACGAGCAGTACTTC.